This is a list of T cell receptor beta chains from one sample in a study of T cell responses to AZD1222 COVID-19 vaccine. Profiling relied on immunoSEQ multiplex PCR, and the TCRdb table lists in-frame clones only, not all of them. The table has about 140,000 clones, more than 85% seen once. Specimen: peripheral blood, collected on day 0 of AZD1222 vaccination. The receptor set was obtained from an adult in good health. CDR3s include the opening cysteine and the closing phenylalanine or tryptophan. The D gene is left open where the match is weak. Only part of the rows carry a size: once, few, many, or a class if the clone is expanded.

d_gene,v_gene,j_gene,abundance,CDR3nt,CDR3aa
TRBD2,TRBV27,TRBJ2-5,NA,TGTGCCAGCAGTTCTAGCGGGGCGGCGACCCAGTACTTC,CASSSSGAATQYF
NA,TRBV7-9,TRBJ1-2,NA,TGTGCCAGCAGCTTAATACAGAGCTATGGCTACACCTTC,CASSLIQSYGYTF
TRBD2,TRBV9,TRBJ2-1,NA,TGTGCCAGCAGCGTAGCCCCAGCGGGAGGCGGGTATGAGCAGTTCTTC,CASSVAPAGGGYEQFF
TRBD1,TRBV7-2,TRBJ2-7,NA,TGTGCCAGCAGCTTTGGGACAGGAGCCTACGAGCAGTACTTC,CASSFGTGAYEQYF
TRBD2,TRBV28,TRBJ2-1,NA,TGTGCCAGCATCAAAGCAGCGGGAGGGGGTTTTGGTGAGCAGTTCTTC,CASIKAAGGGFGEQFF
TRBD2,TRBV4-1,TRBJ2-2,NA,TGCGCCAGCAGCCAAGATTTCGCCACCTATGCGGGAGGTGACACCGGGGAGCTGTTTTTT,CASSQDFATYAGGDTGELFF
NA,TRBV27,TRBJ2-5,NA,TGTGCCAGCAGTCCCCGACTAGGGGGCATTTCTCAAGGGGAGACCCAGTACTTC,CASSPRLGGISQGETQYF
NA,TRBV7-9,TRBJ2-5,NA,TGTGCCAGCAGCTTAGGGGGGGGCCTGGAGACCCAGTACTTC,CASSLGGGLETQYF
NA,TRBV28,TRBJ1-5,NA,TGTGCCAGCAGTTACTACCGGGACACCCCATGGCATTTT,CASSYYRDTPWHF
NA,TRBV6-5,TRBJ2-3,NA,TGTGCCAGCGGGACAGATACGCAGTATTTT,CASGTDTQYF
TRBD1,TRBV5-1,TRBJ1-4,NA,TGCGCCAGCAGCTTCCTGACAGGGGGCGCTCGGGAAAAACTGTTTTTT,CASSFLTGGAREKLFF
NA,TRBV7-3,TRBJ2-3,NA,TGTGCCAGCAGCGCATATCGACAGGTGCGATTT,CASSAYRQVRF
NA,TRBV5-8,TRBJ1-1,NA,TGTGCCAGCAGGCCCCGACAGAACCCGAACACTGAAGCTTTCTTT,CASRPRQNPNTEAFF
TRBD1,TRBV30,TRBJ2-7,NA,TGTGCCTGGTCAGGACAGGGTCGCGAGCAGTACTTC,CAWSGQGREQYF
NA,TRBV19,TRBJ2-1,few,TGTGCCAGTAGTATAAGGGATGAGCAGTTCTTC,CASSIRDEQFF
NA,TRBV6-5,TRBJ1-3,NA,TGTGCCAGCAGTTACTCTGCCGACAGGGGAAACACCATATATTTT,CASSYSADRGNTIYF
TRBD1,TRBV27,TRBJ2-7,NA,TGTGCCAGCAGTTTATCCGGACAGGGGGTCTGGAACGAGCAGTACTTC,CASSLSGQGVWNEQYF
NA,TRBV5-1,TRBJ2-6,NA,TGCGCCAGCAGCTTGGTTGGGGATACTGGGGCCAACGTCCTGACTTTC,CASSLVGDTGANVLTF
NA,TRBV18,TRBJ1-1,NA,TGTGCCAGCTCACCCCCTGGCAGGGACACTGAAGCTTTCTTT,CASSPPGRDTEAFF
TRBD1,TRBV19,TRBJ1-1,NA,TGTGCCAGTAGTGGGGACAGGGGGCGTCACACTGAAGCTTTCTTT,CASSGDRGRHTEAFF
NA,TRBV30,TRBJ1-5,NA,TGTGCCTGGACCATGGACGGAAATCAGCCCCAGCATTTT,CAWTMDGNQPQHF
TRBD1,TRBV4-2,TRBJ1-6,NA,TGTGCCAGCAGCCAAGATATGCAGGGGGCAACCTATAATTCACCCCTCCACTTT,CASSQDMQGATYNSPLHF
NA,TRBV4-1,TRBJ2-6,NA,TGCGCCAGCAGCCAAGCCCTCGGGGGTGGGCGTGGGGCCAACGTCCTGACTTTC,CASSQALGGGRGANVLTF
NA,TRBV7-9,TRBJ1-5,NA,TGTGCCAGCAGCCCGACCGACGGGGCGAGCCAGCCCCAGCATTTT,CASSPTDGASQPQHF
NA,TRBV10-2,TRBJ1-5,once,TGCGCCAGCAGCCGAGGACTGAGCCCCCAGCCCCAGCATTTT,CASSRGLSPQPQHF
TRBD2,TRBV10-3,TRBJ2-1,once,TGTGCCACCGGCCTTACTAGCGGCTCCTACAATGAGCAGTTCTTC,CATGLTSGSYNEQFF
TRBD1,TRBV7-9,TRBJ1-2,NA,TGTGCCAGCAGCCTCGGACAGGGCGGCTATGGCTACACCTTC,CASSLGQGGYGYTF
TRBD1,TRBV6-5,TRBJ1-5,NA,TGTGCCAGCAGTTACTCGCGGACAGGGGGCGGTCAGCCCCAGCATTTT,CASSYSRTGGGQPQHF
TRBD2,TRBV28,TRBJ2-3,NA,TGTGCCAGCAGTTCGTTACTAGCGGGAGGGCCTTCTTTT,CASSSLLAGGPSF
NA,TRBV11-2,TRBJ2-2,NA,TGTGCCAGCAGCTTAGATCGGTCCGGCGGGGAGCTGTTTTTT,CASSLDRSGGELFF
NA,TRBV5-5,TRBJ1-4,NA,TGTGCCAGCAGCTTGGCGGGGGCAACTAATGAAAAACTGTTTTTT,CASSLAGATNEKLFF
TRBD1,TRBV30,TRBJ1-1,NA,TGTGCCTGGAGTCTGACTCCGGGACAGGGTTCTGAAGCTTTCTTT,CAWSLTPGQGSEAFF
NA,TRBV7-9,TRBJ1-2,NA,TGTGCCAGCAGCCGAACAGACTATGGCTACACCTTC,CASSRTDYGYTF
TRBD1,TRBV19,TRBJ2-5,NA,TGTGCCAGTAGAAGAGGGGGCGCAGAGACCCAGTACTTC,CASRRGGAETQYF
NA,TRBV6-1,TRBJ1-5,NA,TGTGCCAGCAGTGCGCTACGAGCTGGTGTGGGCAATCAGCCCCAGCATTTT,CASSALRAGVGNQPQHF
TRBD2,TRBV18,TRBJ2-2,NA,TGTGCCAGCTCACCGACTAGCGGGAGTAACACCGGGGAGCTGTTTTTT,CASSPTSGSNTGELFF
NA,TRBV19,TRBJ1-3,once,TGTGCCAGTAGTGCCCGGACTGCGCACTCTGGAAACACCATATATTTT,CASSARTAHSGNTIYF
NA,TRBV11-2,TRBJ2-2,NA,TGTGCCAGCAGCCGGGAGACCGGGGAGCTGTTTTTT,CASSRETGELFF
TRBD1,TRBV28,TRBJ2-7,NA,TGTGCCAGCAGTCCTGCAGGGGGAAAATCCTACGAGCAGTACTTC,CASSPAGGKSYEQYF
NA,TRBV27,TRBJ1-1,few,TGTGCCAGCAGTTCAGGCGGGGGGGCAACTGAAGCTTTCTTT,CASSSGGGATEAFF
TRBD2,TRBV5-1,TRBJ2-7,NA,TGCGCCAGCAGCTTGGGACTAGCGGGAGATGAAGCCGAGCAGTACTTC,CASSLGLAGDEAEQYF
TRBD2,TRBV7-3,TRBJ2-5,NA,TGTGCCAGCAGCATAACTAGCGAAGAGACCCAGTACTTC,CASSITSEETQYF
NA,TRBV6-5,TRBJ1-5,NA,TGTGCCAGCGGCAGGGATCGCAATCAGCCCCAGCATTTT,CASGRDRNQPQHF
NA,TRBV28,TRBJ1-2,NA,TGTGCCAGCATAGATCAGCCGGTTGGGGGCTACACCTTC,CASIDQPVGGYTF
TRBD1,TRBV30,TRBJ1-2,NA,TGTGCCTGGAGCGCGGACAGGGGCTCCTATGGCTACACCTTC,CAWSADRGSYGYTF
TRBD2,TRBV6-5,TRBJ2-5,NA,TGTGCCAGCAGTTTACTAGCGGTGGACGGGACCCAGTACTTC,CASSLLAVDGTQYF
NA,TRBV10-3,TRBJ2-1,NA,TGTGCCATCAGTGAGTCTTTGATGGGGGGAACCAACGATGAGCAGTTCTTC,CAISESLMGGTNDEQFF
NA,TRBV11-3,TRBJ2-2,NA,TGTGCCAGCAGCTTAGATCCGCCCGGTCGCGGGGAGCTGTTTTTT,CASSLDPPGRGELFF